This TCR beta chain came from a study of T-cell memory formation after mild COVID-19. Study-wide background: Each donor largely had its own TCR clusters. Study-wide points: Among contracting clones, CD4+ were mainly CM/EM and CD8+ enriched in EMRA. A subset of responding clones appeared in pre-infection memory, suggesting cross-reactive memory joined.

Constant-segment primers were used for 5'RACE, and the resulting TCR alpha and TCR beta cDNA libraries carried sample barcodes and UMIs. MiXCR, run by TCRdb on the 5' RACE reads, gives a single entry per CDR3 protein. The sample carries about 350,000 distinct CDR3 sequences, about an eighth recorded once. The CDR3 length is 14 residues. Trimming left V 0 bases short and J 2 bases short, with 8 bases between. Per germline, CDR1 SGHRS and CDR2 YFSETQ. With respect to this clonotype: Its antigen is currently unknown.

Sequencing input: PBMCs or a T cell subset sorted from them (not recorded which). The rearrangement links TRBV5-1 to TRBJ1-2, with D uncertain. The clonotype comes from a man in his late teens or twenties who had mild COVID-19 (a few samples of this study predate the infection). Cell type and time point are not known. This chain's CDR3 is CASSLESPNYGYTF. The CDR3 nucleotides read TGCGCCAGCAGCTTGGAGTCGCCCAACTATGGCTACACCTTC. The full variable domain, in which reference TRBV5-1 and TRBJ1-2 provide the parts outside the CDR3, is KAGVTQTPRYLIKTRGQQVTLSCSPISGHRSVSWYQQTPGQGLQFLFEYFSETQRNKGNFPGRFSGRQFSNSRSEMNVSTLELGDSALYLCASSLESPNYGYTFGSGTRLTVV.